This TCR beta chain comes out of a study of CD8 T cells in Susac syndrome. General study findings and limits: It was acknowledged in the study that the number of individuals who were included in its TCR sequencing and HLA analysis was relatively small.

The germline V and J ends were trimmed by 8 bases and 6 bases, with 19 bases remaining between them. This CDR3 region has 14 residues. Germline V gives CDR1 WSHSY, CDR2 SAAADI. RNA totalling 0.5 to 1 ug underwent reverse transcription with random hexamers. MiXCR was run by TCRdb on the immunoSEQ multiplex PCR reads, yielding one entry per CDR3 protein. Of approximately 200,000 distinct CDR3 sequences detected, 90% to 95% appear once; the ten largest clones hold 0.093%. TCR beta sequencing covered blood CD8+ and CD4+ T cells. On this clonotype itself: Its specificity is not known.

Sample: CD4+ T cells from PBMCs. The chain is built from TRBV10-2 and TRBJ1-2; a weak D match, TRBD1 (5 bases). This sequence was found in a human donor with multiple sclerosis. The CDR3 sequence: CASLKTVNNHGYTF. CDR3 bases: TGCGCCAGCCTAAAGACAGTCAACAACCATGGCTACACCTTC.